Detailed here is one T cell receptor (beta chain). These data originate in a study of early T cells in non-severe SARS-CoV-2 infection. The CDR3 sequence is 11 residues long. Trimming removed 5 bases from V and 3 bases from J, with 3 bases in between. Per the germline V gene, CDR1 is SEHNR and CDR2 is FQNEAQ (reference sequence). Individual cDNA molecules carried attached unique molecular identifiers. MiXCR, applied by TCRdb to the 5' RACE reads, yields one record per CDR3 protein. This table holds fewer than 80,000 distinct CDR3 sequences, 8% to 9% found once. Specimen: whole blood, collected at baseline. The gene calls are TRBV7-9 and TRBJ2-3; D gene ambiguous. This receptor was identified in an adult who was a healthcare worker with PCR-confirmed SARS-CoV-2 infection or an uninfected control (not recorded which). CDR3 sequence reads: CASSITDTQYF. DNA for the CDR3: TGTGCCAGCAGCATAACAGATACGCAGTATTTT.